This T cell receptor beta chain came from a study of beta chain features in type 1 diabetes. The CDR3 has 17 amino acids. V lost 6 bases and J lost 7; bases outside the gene matches: 15. Germline CDR1 and CDR2: SGHTA and FQGNSA. cDNA synthesis used the whole RNA isolate, giving expressed TCRB sequences. Generated by immunoSEQ multiplex PCR, the TCRdb table keeps only in-frame clones and is missing some. Among roughly 130,000 clones, about 9.2% were seen once, and the ten largest hold around 0.68%. Material: central memory CD4+ T cells from blood. This clonotype was sampled from a man younger than 35 in good health. The rearrangement links TRBV7-2 to TRBJ2-1; 10 nucleotides line up with TRBD2. CDR3 in amino acids: CASRKGAGTSVSNEQFF. In nucleotides, the CDR3 is TGTGCCAGCAGGAAGGGGGCCGGGACTAGCGTCTCTAATGAGCAGTTCTTC.